These 12 T cell receptor beta chains came from one sample sequenced in a study of cytomegalovirus exposure and HLA in healthy donors. With 60 Vbeta and 13 Jbeta primers, the PCR was carried out. Generated by immunoSEQ multiplex PCR, the TCRdb table keeps only in-frame clones and is missing some. This table has about 160,000 clones, roughly 80% appearing once. The sequenced material came from PBMCs. These receptors were taken from a woman in her thirties in good health and CMV-seronegative.

The chain uses TRBV6-5 and TRBJ2-7; a possible D gene is TRBD1 (7 bases). V was shortened by 5 bases and J by 6 bases, with 20 bases between the two germline ends. The CDR3 consists of 15 residues. Germline V CDR1 and CDR2: MNHEY, SVGAGI. In nucleotides, the CDR3 is TGTGCCAGCAGTGCACCTGCAGGGCAGGGGGGCGAGCAGTACTTC. Its protein product is CASSAPAGQGGEQYF.

This chain joins TRBV6-5 and TRBJ1-3, with D perhaps TRBD1 (6 bases). The J call is in doubt because the DNA end fits TRBJ2-2 better. The CDR3 runs 13 residues. Germline V gene data show CDR1 as MNHEY and CDR2 as SVGAGI. Written as DNA, the CDR3 is TGTGCCAGCAGTTACAGGGGGAACGGGGAGCTGTTTTTT. Protein product: CASSYRGNGELFF.

This clone was counted a single time. The chain links TRBV30 to TRBJ1-1; TRBD1 matches at 9 bases. In germline, CDR1 is GTSNPN, CDR2 SVGIG (reference sequence). After removal of 2 bases from V and 3 bases from J, the junction contained 10 bases not matched to a gene. The CDR3 totals 16 residues. The CDR3, as DNA: TGTGCCTGGAGTCCCCGCCGGGACAGGGTCTACACTGAAGCTTTCTTT. This encodes CAWSPRRDRVYTEAFF.

The rearrangement links TRBV6-1 to TRBJ1-5; D gene uncertain. This CDR3 is 11 amino acids long. CDR1 and CDR2 from the germline V gene are MNHNS and SASEGT. Deletions cut 3 bases from V and 12 bases from J, with 9 bases between. CDR3 DNA sequence: TGTGCCAGCAGTGACGGCGGGATCCAGCATTTT. The encoded protein is CASSDGGIQHF.

The chain's CDR3 is CASSISTSGSTDTQYF. In DNA, the CDR3 is TGCGCCAGCAGCATCTCCACTAGCGGAAGCACAGATACGCAGTATTTT. This chain joins TRBV5-1 and TRBJ2-3, with 8 bases that match TRBD2. CDR3 length equals 16 residues. V was pared by 4 bases and J by 0 bases, with 7 bases of the junction left unmatched. In germline, CDR1 is SGHRS, CDR2 YFSETQ.

V usage is TRBV6-1 and J usage is TRBJ2-6; D not certain. The ends were cut back, 1 base at V and 4 bases at J, with 8 bases in the middle. CDR3 size: 15 residues. Germline V CDR1 and CDR2: MNHNS, SASEGT. For the CDR3, the DNA is TGTGCCAGCAGTGAAGGGTCAGTAGGGGCCAACGTCCTGACTTTC. Protein sequence: CASSEGSVGANVLTF.

The chain recombines TRBV2 with TRBJ2-1; 10 positions match TRBD1. Germline-derived CDR1 and CDR2 are SNHLY and FYNNEI. This CDR3 region has 16 residues. With 5 bases clipped from V and 4 bases from J, the junction kept 8 bases outside the gene matches. The CDR3 nucleotides are TGTGCCAGCAGTAAGACAGGGGGCAAGCTGTACAATGAGCAGTTCTTC. It translates to CASSKTGGKLYNEQFF.

The chain uses TRBV19 and TRBJ1-5; TRBD1 might be the D (6 bases). Between the trimmed V and J ends, which lost 0 bases and 0 bases, there was a span of 15 bases. The CDR3 runs to 18 residues. Germline lookup yields CDR1 LNHDA and CDR2 SQIVND (reference sequence). CDR3 nucleotides: TGTGCCAGTAGTATAGATGGCGGACAGCCCTATAGCAATCAGCCCCAGCATTTT. Its protein is CASSIDGGQPYSNQPQHF.

This clone was observed a few times. This chain uses TRBV6-6 with TRBJ1-1; TRBD1 might be the D (6 bases). Trimming removed 8 bases from V and 6 bases from J, with 10 bases in between. Germline V gene sequence: CDR1 MNHNY, CDR2 SVGAGI (reference sequence). The CDR3 totals 11 residues. The CDR3 reads CASLRGSEAFF. Written as DNA, the CDR3 is TGTGCCAGCTTGAGGGGGTCTGAAGCTTTCTTT.

The chain carries TRBV10-3 and TRBJ2-7; 7 bases agree with TRBD2. CDR3 length: 15 amino acids. Germline CDR1 is ENHRY and CDR2 is SYGVKD. The V and J ends lost 4 bases and 2 bases, in that order; junction bases with no gene match: 8. The CDR3 nucleotides are TGTGCCATCAGTGGGGGCGAGCGGGGCCCCTACGAGCAGTACTTC. Amino acids: CAISGGERGPYEQYF.

This clone was recorded a few times. The chain combines TRBV25-1 with TRBJ2-1; D might be TRBD2 (6 bases). The CDR3 covers 13 residues. Germline-derived CDR1 and CDR2 are MGHDK and SYGVNS. Trimming pared 3 bases from V and 7 bases from J, leaving 10 bases between. The CDR3 nucleotides are TGTGCCAGCAGTGAGGGCGGGGATAATGAGCAGTTCTTC. It encodes CASSEGGDNEQFF.

The chain uses TRBV12-5 and TRBJ2-1; D perhaps matches TRBD1 (5 bases). This CDR3 comprises 16 residues. With 1 base removed from V and 6 bases from J, the gap between germline ends came to 16 bases. The germline V gene encodes CDR1 LGHNT and CDR2 FRNRAP. The DNA of the CDR3 is TGTGCTAGTGGTTTGGCAATTTACCCTCAGGGCAATGAGCAGTTCTTC. Translating it yields CASGLAIYPQGNEQFF. The full variable domain, completed using reference TRBV12-5 and TRBJ2-1, is DARVTQTPRHKVTEMGQEVTMRCQPILGHNTVFWYRQTMMQGLELLAYFRNRAPLDDSGMPKDRFSAEMPDATLATLKIQPSEPRDSAVYFCASGLAIYPQGNEQFFGPGTRLTVL.